The sequence of this TCR beta chain was determined in a study of blood T cell repertoires in COVID-19. Original processing notes: Nucleated cell counts were estimated from reference gene primer amplification. The repertoire was sequenced with immunoSEQ multiplex PCR; TCRdb's copy has only in-frame clones and lacks some. V and J calls plus clone size are reproduced from that table; the DNA served to infer D and trimming. The table lists hundreds of thousands of clones, around four fifths of them singletons, with about 4.8% in the top ten. Cohorts were based on clinical histories the participants reported. CDR3 length equals 12 residues. V shed 6 bases, J shed 8 bases, and the junction held 4 bases outside the gene matches.

What was sequenced was PBMCs or T cells enriched from blood (not recorded which). This TCR was sampled from a woman in her forties or fifties who had been exposed to COVID-19. J is TRBJ1-1 and V is TRBV12-3 or TRBV12-4; 9 nucleotides align to TRBD1. The CDR3 region is CASSRQGVEAFF. The CDR3 nucleotides are TGTGCCAGCAGCCGACAGGGGGTAGAAGCTTTCTTT.